This T cell receptor beta chain is from a study of beta chain features in type 1 diabetes. In this sample, this clone turned up a few times. Trimming removed 4 bases from V and 4 bases from J, with 11 bases in between. CDR1 and CDR2 from the germline V gene are SGHTA and FQGNSA. The CDR3 totals 13 residues. Sequenced material consisted of expressed TCRB transcripts (all of the isolated RNA was reverse transcribed). Here immunoSEQ multiplex PCR was the method, and the copy in TCRdb shows in-frame clones only, minus some. The sample consists of some 900,000 clones, 17% of them appearing once. The chain uses TRBV7-2 and TRBJ2-7; D gene uncertain. The receptor was derived from a woman under 30 in good health. Material: naive CD4+ T cells from blood. The CDR3 sequence is CASSYLRAYEQYF. In DNA form, the CDR3 reads TGTGCCAGCAGCTATCTCCGGGCATACGAGCAGTACTTC. Looking up the rest from reference TRBV7-2 and TRBJ2-7 gives the full variable domain: GAGVSQSPSNKVTEKGKDVELRCDPISGHTALYWYRQSLGQGLEFLIYFQGNSAPDKSGLPSDRFSAERTGGSVSTLTIQRTQQEDSAVYLCASSYLRAYEQYFGPGTRLTVT.